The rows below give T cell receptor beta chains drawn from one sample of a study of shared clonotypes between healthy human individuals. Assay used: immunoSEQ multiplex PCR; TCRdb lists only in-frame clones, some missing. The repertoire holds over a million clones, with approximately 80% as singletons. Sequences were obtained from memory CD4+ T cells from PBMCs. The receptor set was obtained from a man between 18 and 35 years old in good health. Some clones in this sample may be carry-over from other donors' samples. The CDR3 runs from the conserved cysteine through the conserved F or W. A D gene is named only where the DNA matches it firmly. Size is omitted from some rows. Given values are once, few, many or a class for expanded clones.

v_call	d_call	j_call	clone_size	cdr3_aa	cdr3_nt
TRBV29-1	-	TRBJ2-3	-	CSVEEEVMSDTQYF	TGCAGCGTTGAAGAGGAAGTTATGTCAGATACGCAGTATTTT
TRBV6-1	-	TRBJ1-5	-	CASREGRSNQPQHF	TGTGCCAGCAGAGAGGGACGCAGCAATCAGCCCCAGCATTTT
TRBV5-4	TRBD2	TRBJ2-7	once	CASSSAGTRDEQYF	TGTGCCAGCAGCTCTGCTGGGACTAGAGACGAGCAGTACTTC
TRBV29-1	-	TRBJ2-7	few	CSVELGGPKYEQYF	TGCAGCGTTGAATTAGGAGGGCCGAAATACGAGCAGTACTTC
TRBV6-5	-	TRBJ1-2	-	CASSSPGHLDGYTF	TGTGCCAGCAGTTCCCCGGGACATCTGGATGGCTACACCTTC
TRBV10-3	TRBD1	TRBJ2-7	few	CAISRGQGASEQYF	TGTGCCATCAGTAGGGGGCAGGGGGCTAGCGAGCAGTACTTC
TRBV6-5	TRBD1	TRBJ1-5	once	CASSYHRGSNQPQHF	TGTGCCAGCAGTTACCACAGGGGAAGCAATCAGCCCCAGCATTTT
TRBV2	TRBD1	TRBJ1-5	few	CASTDRRGPSNQPQHF	TGTGCCAGCACGGATCGCAGGGGGCCGAGCAATCAGCCCCAGCATTTT
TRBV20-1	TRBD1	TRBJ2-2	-	CSARRGPELFF	TGCAGTGCTAGAAGGGGGCCGGAGCTGTTTTTT
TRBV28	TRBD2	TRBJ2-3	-	CASSLGVAGGVPDTQYF	TGTGCCAGCAGTCTCGGGGTAGCGGGAGGGGTCCCAGATACGCAGTATTTT
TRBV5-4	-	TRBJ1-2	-	CASTYGGAGGKSYGYTF	TGTGCCAGCACTTATGGGGGGGCAGGAGGAAAATCCTATGGCTACACCTTC
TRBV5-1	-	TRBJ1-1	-	CASSMGRGSAGRTEAFF	TGCGCCAGCAGCATGGGACGCGGGTCTGCGGGGCGCACTGAAGCTTTCTTT
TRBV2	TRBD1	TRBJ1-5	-	CASSEQGAGQPQHF	TGTGCCAGCAGTGAACAGGGGGCCGGCCAGCCCCAGCATTTT
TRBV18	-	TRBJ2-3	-	CASSERRTDTQYF	TGTGCCAGCTCCGAGCGGCGCACAGATACGCAGTATTTT
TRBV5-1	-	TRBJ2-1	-	CASSLVVGYNEQFF	TGCGCCAGCAGCTTGGTGGTCGGTTACAATGAGCAGTTCTTC
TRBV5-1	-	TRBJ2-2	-	CASSPAGVTGELFF	TGCGCCAGCAGTCCCGCAGGGGTCACCGGGGAGCTGTTTTTT
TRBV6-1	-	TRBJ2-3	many	CASSVWLSTDTQYF	TGTGCCAGCAGTGTCTGGCTGAGCACAGATACGCAGTATTTT
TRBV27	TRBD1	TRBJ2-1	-	CASSLKGGHEQFF	TGTGCCAGCAGTTTAAAAGGGGGCCATGAGCAGTTCTTC
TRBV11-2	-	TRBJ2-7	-	CASSLDTQEQYF	TGTGCCAGCAGCTTAGATACGCAGGAGCAGTACTTC
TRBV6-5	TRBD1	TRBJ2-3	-	CASSSPTGSANTQYF	TGTGCCAGCAGTTCTCCGACAGGGTCGGCAAATACGCAGTATTTT